The clone carrying this T cell receptor (beta chain) was observed a single time. These data belong to a study of T cell responses to AZD1222 COVID-19 vaccine. CDR3 length: 16 amino acids. V was clipped by 0 bases and J by 0 bases, with 12 bases between them. Germline lookup yields CDR1 SGHRS and CDR2 YFSETQ. Only in-frame clones appear in the TCRdb table, and some are missing; sequencing was by immunoSEQ multiplex PCR. The sample lists approximately 100,000 clones, approximately 93% occurring once. The gene calls are TRBV5-1 and TRBJ1-2, with TRBD1 as a possible D gene (5 bases). The sample was peripheral blood, taken on day 0 of AZD1222 vaccination. This receptor was taken from an adult in good health. The CDR3, as DNA: TGCGCCAGCAGCTTGGGACAGTTAGAGGCTAACTATGGCTACACCTTC. It is translated as CASSLGQLEANYGYTF.